Reported below is one TCR beta chain. What it recognizes is unknown. The authors' processing: For the immunoSEQ data, sequences were junction-only without quality scores, so filtering differed. Using immunoSEQ multiplex PCR, the repertoire was profiled, and TCRdb retains in-frame clones only, with some absent. V, J and clone size are taken as reported in that table, and D and trimming were inferred from the DNA itself. Of about 330,000 clones in the sample, roughly 70% were seen once. The record originates from a study of shared clonotypes between healthy human individuals. Overall study results and limits: Generally, naive subsets came out with larger estimated richness than memory subsets.

With 4 bases removed from V and 2 bases from J, the gap between germline ends came to 7 bases. The CDR3 totals 13 residues. Germline V gene data show CDR1 as SGHKS and CDR2 as YYEKEE (reference sequence). The sequenced sample consisted of memory CD4+ T cells sorted from blood. Described subset: CD45RA-negative fraction. The V call is TRBV5-5, the J call TRBJ2-1; D is unresolved. The TCR was taken from a young man in good health. The CDR3 DNA reads TGTGCCAGCAGCCCCCGAACCTACAATGAGCAGTTCTTC. This sequence encodes CASSPRTYNEQFF.